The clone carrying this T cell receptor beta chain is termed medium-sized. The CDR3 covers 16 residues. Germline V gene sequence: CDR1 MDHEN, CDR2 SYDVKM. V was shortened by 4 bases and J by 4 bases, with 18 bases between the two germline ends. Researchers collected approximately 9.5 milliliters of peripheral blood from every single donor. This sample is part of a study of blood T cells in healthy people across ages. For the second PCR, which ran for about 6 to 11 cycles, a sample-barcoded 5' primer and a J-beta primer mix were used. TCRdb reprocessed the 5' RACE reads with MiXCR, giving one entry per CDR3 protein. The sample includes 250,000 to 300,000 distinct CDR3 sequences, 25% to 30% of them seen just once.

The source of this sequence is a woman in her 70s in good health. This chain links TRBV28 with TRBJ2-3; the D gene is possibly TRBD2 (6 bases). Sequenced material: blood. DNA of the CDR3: TGTGCCAGCAGTTATGCGACTAGTCGGTCCGCAGATACGCAGTATTTT. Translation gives CASSYATSRSADTQYF.